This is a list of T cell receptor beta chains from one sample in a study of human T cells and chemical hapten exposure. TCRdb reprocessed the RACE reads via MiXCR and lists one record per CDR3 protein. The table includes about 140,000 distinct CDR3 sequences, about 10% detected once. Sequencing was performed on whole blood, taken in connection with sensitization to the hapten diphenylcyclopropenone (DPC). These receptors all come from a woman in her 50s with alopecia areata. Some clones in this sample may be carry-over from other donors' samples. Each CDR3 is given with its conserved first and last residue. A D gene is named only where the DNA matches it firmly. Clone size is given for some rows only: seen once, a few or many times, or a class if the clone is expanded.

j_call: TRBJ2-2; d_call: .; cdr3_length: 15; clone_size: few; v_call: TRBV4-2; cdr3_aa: CASSHLERKTGELFF; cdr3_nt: TGTGCCAGCAGCCATCTTGAACGCAAGACAGGGGAGCTGTTTTTT
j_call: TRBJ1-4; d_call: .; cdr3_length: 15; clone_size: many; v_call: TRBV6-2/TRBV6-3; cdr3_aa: CASSYGGLVGEKLFF; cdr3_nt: TGTGCCAGCAGTTACGGTGGGCTCGTCGGAGAAAAACTGTTTTTT
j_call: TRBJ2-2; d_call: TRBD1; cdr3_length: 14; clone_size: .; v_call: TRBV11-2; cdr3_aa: CASEQGRNTGELFF; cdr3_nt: TGTGCCAGCGAACAGGGGCGGAACACCGGGGAGCTGTTTTTT
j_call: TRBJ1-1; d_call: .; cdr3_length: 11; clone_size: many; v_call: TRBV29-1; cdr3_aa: CSAKLDAEAFF; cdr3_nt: TGCAGCGCAAAGCTGGATGCCGAAGCTTTCTTT
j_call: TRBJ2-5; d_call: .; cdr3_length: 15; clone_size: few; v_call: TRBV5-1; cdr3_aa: CASSLVQRSQETQYF; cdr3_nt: TGCGCCAGCAGCTTGGTTCAGCGCAGCCAAGAGACCCAGTACTTC
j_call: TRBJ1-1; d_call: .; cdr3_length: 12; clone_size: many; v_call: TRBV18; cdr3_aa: CASSPERIEAFF; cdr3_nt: TGTGCCAGCTCACCAGAGAGGATTGAAGCTTTCTTT
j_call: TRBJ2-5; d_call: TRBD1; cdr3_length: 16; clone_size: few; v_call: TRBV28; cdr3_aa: CASSLSGTGGTKTQYF; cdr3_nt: TGTGCCAGCAGTTTATCTGGGACAGGGGGCACGAAGACCCAGTACTTC
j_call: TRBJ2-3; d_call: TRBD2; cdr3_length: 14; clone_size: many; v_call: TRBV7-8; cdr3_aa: CASSLTSGTDTQYF; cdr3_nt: TGTGCCAGCAGCTTGACTAGCGGCACAGATACGCAGTATTTT
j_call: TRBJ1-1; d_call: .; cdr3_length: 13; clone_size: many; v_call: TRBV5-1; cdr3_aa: CASSLAEDTEAFF; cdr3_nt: TGCGCCAGCAGCTTGGCCGAAGACACTGAAGCTTTCTTT
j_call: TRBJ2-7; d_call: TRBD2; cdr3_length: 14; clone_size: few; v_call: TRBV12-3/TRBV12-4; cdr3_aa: CASTRDYSSYEQYF; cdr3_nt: TGTGCCAGCACCCGGGACTACAGCTCCTACGAGCAGTACTTC
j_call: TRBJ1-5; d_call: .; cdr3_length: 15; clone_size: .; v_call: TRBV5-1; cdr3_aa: CASSLDSYSNQPQHF; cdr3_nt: TGCGCCAGCAGCTTGGACAGTTATAGCAATCAGCCCCAGCATTTT
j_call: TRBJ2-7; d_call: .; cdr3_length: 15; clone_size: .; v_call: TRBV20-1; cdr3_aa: CSARDPAGATYEQYF; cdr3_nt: TGCAGTGCTAGAGATCCGGCAGGGGCCACCTACGAGCAGTACTTC
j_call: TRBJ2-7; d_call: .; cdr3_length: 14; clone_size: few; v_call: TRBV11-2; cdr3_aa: CASSLTGASYEQYF; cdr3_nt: TGTGCCAGCAGCCTAACCGGGGCCTCCTACGAGCAGTACTTC
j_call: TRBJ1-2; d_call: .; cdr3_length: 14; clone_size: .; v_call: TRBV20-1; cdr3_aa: CSARRPTFNYGYTF; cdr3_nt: TGCAGTGCTAGGAGACCGACCTTTAACTATGGCTACACCTTC
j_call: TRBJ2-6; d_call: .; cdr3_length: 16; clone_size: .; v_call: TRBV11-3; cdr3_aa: CASSFGGNSGANVLTF; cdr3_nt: TGTGCCAGCAGCTTTGGCGGCAACTCTGGGGCCAACGTCCTGACTTTC
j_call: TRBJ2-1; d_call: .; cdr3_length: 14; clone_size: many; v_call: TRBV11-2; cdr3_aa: CASSLGSGLDEQFF; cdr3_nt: TGTGCCAGCAGCTTAGGTTCAGGCCTGGATGAGCAGTTCTTC
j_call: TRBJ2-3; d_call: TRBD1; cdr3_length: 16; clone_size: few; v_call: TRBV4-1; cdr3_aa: CASSQVGTGSTDTQYF; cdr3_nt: TGCGCCAGCAGCCAAGTTGGGACAGGGAGCACAGATACGCAGTATTTT
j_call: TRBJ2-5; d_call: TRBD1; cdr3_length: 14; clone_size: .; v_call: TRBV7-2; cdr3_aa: CASSPRTGDKTQYF; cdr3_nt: TGTGCCAGCAGCCCTAGGACAGGGGATAAGACCCAGTACTTC
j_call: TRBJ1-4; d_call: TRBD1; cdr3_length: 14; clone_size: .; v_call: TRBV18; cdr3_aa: CASSRTGSNEKLFF; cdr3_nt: TGTGCCAGCTCTCGGACAGGGTCTAATGAAAAACTGTTTTTT
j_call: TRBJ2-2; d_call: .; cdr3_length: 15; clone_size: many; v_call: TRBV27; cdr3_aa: CASSPPIKNTGELFF; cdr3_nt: TGTGCCAGCAGTCCACCAATTAAGAACACCGGGGAGCTGTTTTTT
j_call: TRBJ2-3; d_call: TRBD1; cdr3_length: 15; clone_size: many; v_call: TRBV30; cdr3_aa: CAWSPGTGVTDTQYF; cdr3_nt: TGTGCCTGGAGTCCCGGGACAGGGGTGACAGATACGCAGTATTTT